This T cell receptor beta chain is drawn from a study of post-analysis software for immune sequencing data (dated by TCRdb to between 2014 and 2017). Regarding the study in general: Disease courses on record covered relapsing-remitting, secondary progressive and progressive-relapsing multiple sclerosis, though some patients had no subtype annotation. The patient repertoires were set against approximately 10 previously published healthy control repertoires from donors whose ages ranged from roughly 6 to 26 years. A subset of samples was prepared in parallel using single-end sample barcoding, then pooled and co-amplified after Illumina adapter ligation.

This clonotype has a handful of counts. Its antigen remains undetermined. Per-base quality was not reported, and no clone a single base away is much larger than it. From the cysteine up to the phenylalanine, the CDR3 has a length of 16 residues. This entry keeps only the CDR3 DNA: 48 bases, framed from base 1. CDR1 and CDR2, looked up from the germline V gene, are SGHRS and YFSETQ. Trimmed from V: 3 bases; trimmed from J: 6 bases; junction bases lacking a gene match: 7. Receptor libraries were prepared by PCR. The listed sequencing device is Illumina HiSeq 2500. To reduce PCR and sequencing biases, unique molecular identifiers were incorporated into the TCR beta cDNA libraries. Every 1 to 10 million input T cells yielded 500,000 or so cDNA molecules, meaning each molecule approximated one T cell. The patient libraries were prepared and sequenced with the same protocol used for the earlier healthy control dataset. Samples belonging to the same batch were prepared together, multiplexed and sequenced on a shared HiSeq lane. Per the source publication's procedure: MIGEC handled the raw barcoded reads, throwing out single-read molecular identifier groups before consensus assembly and CDR3 extraction. Clonotype tables were post-analysed with VDJtools, and diversity was normalized by down-sampling all datasets to the smallest sample size. In repertoire overlap clustering, CDR3 amino acid sequences, but not nucleotide sequences, were matched to correct batch-related cross-sample contamination. TCRdb reanalyzed the raw reads on its own, using fastp at Q25 for trimming and MiXCR for clone calling, and kept in-frame beta chains. Each record represents a unique CDR3 protein, reported with the most common genes and DNA among its rows. V and J calls and clone size were set by TCRdb, not the authors. This sample comprises hundreds of thousands of distinct CDR3 sequences, just over 35% of them detected only once. The ten largest clones take up 4% to 5.5% of the sample.

TCR beta repertoires were profiled from peripheral blood of approximately 13 young patients with multiple sclerosis to demonstrate the VDJtools post-analysis software. The multiple sclerosis patients were children and adolescents ranging in age from roughly 6 to 16 years. General findings and caveats noted by the study authors: The multiple sclerosis patient group was slightly younger than the control group. Direct clustering with F measure revealed strong co-clustering of samples prepared in the same batch, which led to a batch-effect correction. Multiple sclerosis patients had significantly lower normalized Chao1 diversity than controls, a result that suggests substantial peripheral T-cell clonal expansion. A few TRBV segments, including TRBV5-6, TRBV5-1 and TRBV20-1, were significantly more frequent in patients than controls.

The TCR originated in a girl aged 5-17 years with multiple sclerosis. The sample was blood. In this chain, TRBV5-1 is recombined with TRBJ2-1; 12 bases in the middle match TRBD2. The CDR3 region: CASSSPLAGGPNEQFF. The sequenced DNA is TGCGCCAGCAGCTCCCCCCTAGCGGGAGGGCCCAATGAGCAGTTCTTC.